Presented here are 17 T cell receptor beta chains from one specimen sequenced in a study of shared clonotypes between healthy human individuals. Assay: immunoSEQ multiplex PCR; the TCRdb copy retains only in-frame clones and omits some. The data contain more than 900,000 clones, about 84% of them singletons. Sequencing was performed on memory CD4+ T cells from PBMCs. Subset here: CD45RA-negative fraction. The receptors here all came from a young man in good health. Some clones in this sample may be carry-over from other donors' samples.

This clone appeared a single time. J is TRBJ1-5 and V is TRBV9; 12 bases match TRBD1. The CDR3 contains 14 residues. Germline CDR1 and CDR2: SGDLS and YYNGEE. Losses at the gene ends were 3 bases for V and 6 bases for J; bases not matched to a gene: 1. The CDR3 bases are TGTGCCAGCAGCGGGGACAGGGGGCCTCAGCCCCAGCATTTT. Translated, it gives CASSGDRGPQPQHF.

This clone has only one observation. This specimen includes other DNA sequences encoding the same CDR3. The chain is built from TRBV29-1 and TRBJ1-5, with D uncertain. This CDR3 contains 13 residues. Trimming took 5 bases from V and 0 from J, leaving 8 bases between them. Germline assignment: CDR1 SQVTM and CDR2 ANQGSEA. The CDR3 DNA reads as TGCAGCGTTCGGCAAGATAGCAATCAGCCCCAGCATTTT. Translation gives CSVRQDSNQPQHF.

This clone was seen a handful of times. This chain connects TRBV19 to TRBJ2-6; no clear D gene. Trimming stripped 5 bases from V and 1 base from J, with 3 bases between. CDR1 is LNHDA, CDR2 SQIVND, per germline (reference sequence). This CDR3 contains 13 residues. The CDR3 coding sequence is TGTGCCAGTAGTCCGTCTGGGGCCAACGTCCTGACTTTC. Its translation: CASSPSGANVLTF.

This clone was recorded a few times. This chain links TRBV9 with TRBJ2-7, with D perhaps being TRBD1 or TRBD2 (6 bases each). The CDR3 sequence is 15 residues long. Looked up from germline, CDR1 is SGDLS and CDR2 is YYNGEE. V lost 4 bases to trimming and J lost 7 bases, with 21 bases between them. For the CDR3, the DNA is TGTGCCAGCAGCACCCAGGGGACTGTAACTTTGGAGCAGTACTTC. Residues: CASSTQGTVTLEQYF.

This clone was seen only a few times. The chain links TRBV2 to TRBJ2-1; 7 bases map to TRBD2. Looked up from germline, CDR1 is SNHLY and CDR2 is FYNNEI. This CDR3 has 14 amino acids. V lost 7 bases to trimming and J lost 4 bases; unmatched junction nucleotides: 7. The CDR3 DNA is TGTGCCAGCATGCGCGGGAGTACGTACAATGAGCAGTTCTTC. Translation gives CASMRGSTYNEQFF. Based on the CDR3 plus reference TRBV2 and TRBJ2-1, the full variable domain is EPEVTQTPSHQVTQMGQEVILRCVPISNHLYFYWYRQILGQKVEFLVSFYNNEISEKSEIFDDQFSVERPDGSNFTLKIRSTKLEDSAMYFCASMRGSTYNEQFFGPGTRLTVL.

The genes are TRBV2 and TRBJ2-7, with a possible D match to TRBD2 (5 bases). Germline V gene lookup returns CDR1 SNHLY and CDR2 FYNNEI. The V end lost 6 bases, the J end lost 3 bases, and 9 bases lay between the germline ends. The CDR3 is 12 amino acids. CDR3 in amino acids: CASRATIYEQYF. The DNA for the CDR3 is TGTGCCAGCAGGGCGACTATCTACGAGCAGTACTTC. Using reference TRBV2 and TRBJ2-7 for the parts outside the CDR3, the full variable domain is EPEVTQTPSHQVTQMGQEVILRCVPISNHLYFYWYRQILGQKVEFLVSFYNNEISEKSEIFDDQFSVERPDGSNFTLKIRSTKLEDSAMYFCASRATIYEQYFGPGTRLTVT.

The table lists this clone with a count of one. The V and J genes are TRBV7-9 and TRBJ1-2, with a possible D match to TRBD1 (5 bases). This CDR3 contains 16 residues. Germline V gene sequence: CDR1 SEHNR, CDR2 FQNEAQ (reference sequence). Between the trimmed V and J ends, which lost 1 base and 7 bases, there was a span of 19 bases. CDR3 sequence: CASSLVYGTRGFGYTF. As DNA, the CDR3 is TGTGCCAGCAGCTTAGTTTATGGGACTCGAGGGTTTGGCTACACCTTC.

This sequence joins TRBV4-1 and TRBJ2-3, with 8 bases identical to TRBD1. The V segment lost 4 bases and the J segment 0 bases; nucleotides outside the gene matches: 12. The CDR3 totals 18 residues. Germline V gives CDR1 MGHRA, CDR2 YSYEKL. CDR3 sequence reads: CASSPSVFGQGSTDTQYF. The CDR3 nucleotides are TGCGCCAGCAGCCCATCAGTCTTTGGACAGGGCAGCACAGATACGCAGTATTTT.

The table lists this clone with a count of one. It may be a read error: a sequence one base away is much more abundant. Different DNA sequences within this sample yield the same CDR3. The chain employs TRBV5-8 and TRBJ1-5, with 12 positions matching TRBD1. Germline V gene data show CDR1 as SGHTS and CDR2 as YDEGEE. The CDR3 covers 14 residues. In DNA, the CDR3 is TGTGCCAGCGGGACAGGGGGCCTCAATCAGCCTCAGCATTTT. This encodes CASGTGGLNQPQHF.

The chain couples TRBV14 to TRBJ2-7, with D perhaps TRBD1 (6 bases). The CDR3 loop spans 16 amino acids. V was pared by 0 bases and J by 6 bases, with 18 bases between. CDR1 and CDR2 from the germline V gene are SGHDN and FVKESK. CDR3 DNA sequence: TGTGCCAGCAGCCAAGAAACGTCCGCCAGGGGTGCCGAGCAGTACTTC. Translation: CASSQETSARGAEQYF.

The chain has TRBV7-3 and TRBJ1-1, with D possibly being TRBD1 (5 bases). V lost 2 bases, J lost 3 bases, and 10 bases lay in between. The germline V gene has CDR1 SGHTA and CDR2 FQGTGA. The CDR3 sequence is 14 residues long. The CDR3 DNA is TGTGCCAGCAGCTTATTAGGACATGACACTGAAGCTTTCTTT. Amino acids: CASSLLGHDTEAFF.

A remark on this clone: A far larger clone is only one base removed, so a read error is likely. This sequence joins TRBV5-4 and TRBJ2-5; D is unclear. Looked up from germline, CDR1 is SGHNT and CDR2 is YYREEE (reference sequence). This CDR3 comprises 14 residues. CDR3 in amino acids: CTSSSLGNEETQYF. In nucleotides, the CDR3 is TGTACCAGCAGCTCCCTAGGAAATGAGGAGACCCAGTACTTC.

On this clone: The same CDR3 also results from other DNA sequences found in this sample. This chain uses TRBV20-1 with TRBJ2-1; unclear D gene. The germline V gene has CDR1 DFQATT and CDR2 SNEGSKA (reference sequence). V lost 6 bases to trimming and J lost 2 bases, with 5 bases between them. CDR3 length equals 11 residues. The CDR3 bases are TGCAGTGCCGCCCCCTACAATGAGCAGTTCTTC. Encoded protein: CSAAPYNEQFF.

The V call is TRBV6-5, the J call TRBJ1-2; 9 bases map to TRBD1. The CDR3 is made up of 14 amino acids. Germline lookup yields CDR1 MNHEY and CDR2 SVGAGI. Trimming took 6 bases from V and 6 from J; bases not matched to a gene: 8. The CDR3 here is CASRSTTGGDGYTF. The CDR3 DNA reads as TGTGCCAGCAGATCAACAACAGGGGGCGATGGCTACACCTTC.

With regard to this clone: Other DNA sequences in the same sample also yield this CDR3. The J gene is TRBJ2-5, the V gene TRBV5-1; 7 bases line up with TRBD2. Germline V gene data show CDR1 as SGHRS and CDR2 as YFSETQ. This CDR3 has 14 residues. V was clipped by 2 bases and J by 3 bases; unmatched bases: 4. This chain's CDR3 is CASSFGSGEETQYF. For the CDR3, the DNA is TGCGCCAGCAGCTTCGGCAGCGGGGAAGAGACCCAGTACTTC.

This clone came up once. This rearrangement joins TRBV7-2 to TRBJ2-3; no firm D call. Germline CDR1 is SGHTA and CDR2 is FQGNSA. The CDR3 covers 15 residues. Trimming took 4 bases from V and 1 from J, leaving 12 bases between them. As DNA, the CDR3 is TGTGCCAGCAGCTCCGTACCCCTGGGCACAGATACGCAGTATTTT. It is translated as CASSSVPLGTDTQYF.

Regarding this clone: The same CDR3 also results from other DNA sequences found in this sample. V gene TRBV4-1 combines with J gene TRBJ2-5, with 10 bases that match TRBD2. CDR1 and CDR2 (germline): MGHRA, YSYEKL. V lost 4 bases to trimming and J lost 5 bases; unmatched junction nucleotides: 1. This CDR3 is built from 13 residues. The CDR3 sequence is CASSPSGSETQYF. The DNA for the CDR3 is TGCGCCAGCAGCCCTAGCGGGAGCGAGACCCAGTACTTC.